The 30 T cell receptor beta chains given below trace back to one sample, sequenced in a study of T cell responses to AZD1222 COVID-19 vaccine. Sequenced by immunoSEQ multiplex PCR; TCRdb stores in-frame clones only, minus some. The data contain 130,000 to 150,000 clones, around nine tenths of them seen just once; the ten biggest clones take up about 1.3%. The source was peripheral blood, collected on day 0 of AZD1222 vaccination. The source is an adult in good health.

Here the CDR3 reads CASSDRVGGAEAFF. CDR3 DNA sequence: TGTGCCAGCAGTGACCGTGTGGGGGGAGCTGAAGCTTTCTTT. V usage is TRBV6-1 and J usage is TRBJ1-1; weak D call: TRBD1 (5 bases). Germline V CDR1 and CDR2: MNHNS, SASEGT. This CDR3 spans 14 amino acids. The V end lost 3 bases, the J end lost 6 bases, and 14 bases lay between the germline ends.

This chain uses TRBV30 with TRBJ1-6; possible D gene TRBD1, 6 bases. V was cut by 5 bases and J by 2 bases, with 13 bases left in between. The CDR3 has 15 amino acids. CDR1 GTSNPN and CDR2 SVGIG come from the germline V gene (reference sequence). As DNA, the CDR3 is TGTGCCTGGTGGGACACCCGCACCTATAATTCACCCCTCCACTTT. Amino acid sequence: CAWWDTRTYNSPLHF. Looking up the rest from reference TRBV30 and TRBJ1-6 gives the full variable domain: SQTIHQWPATLVQPVGSPLSLECTVEGTSNPNLYWYRQAAGRGLQLLFYSVGIGQISSEVPQNLSASRPQDRQFILSSKKLLLSDSGFYLCAWWDTRTYNSPLHFGNGTRLTVT.

The V call is TRBV11-3, the J call TRBJ2-1, with 13 bases fitting TRBD2. V was clipped by 4 bases and J by 9 bases; unmatched bases: 9. This CDR3 has 16 residues. Germline V gives CDR1 SGHNT, CDR2 YENEEA. CDR3: CASSSRTSGRTGEQFF. CDR3 nucleotides: TGTGCCAGCAGCTCCAGGACTAGCGGGAGAACGGGTGAGCAGTTCTTC. The whole variable domain, filled in from reference TRBV11-3 and TRBJ2-1, reads EAGVVQSPRYKIIEKKQPVAFWCNPISGHNTLYWYLQNLGQGPELLIRYENEEAVDDSQLPKDRFSAERLKGVDSTLKIQPAELGDSAVYLCASSSRTSGRTGEQFFGPGTRLTVL.

In its sample, this clone ranks as medium-sized. The identical CDR3 is also encoded by other nucleotide sequences in the sample. The chain uses TRBV6-4 and TRBJ2-1; possible D gene TRBD2, 6 bases. CDR1 is MRHNA and CDR2 is SNTAGT in the germline V gene. Deletions cut 0 bases from V and 0 bases from J, with 6 bases between. CDR3 length: 15 residues. The CDR3 protein is CASSDSSGSYNEQFF. The CDR3 region has the DNA TGTGCCAGCAGTGACTCTAGCGGCTCCTACAATGAGCAGTTCTTC.

V is TRBV25-1 and J is TRBJ1-3; unclear D gene. Germline CDR1 reads MGHDK; CDR2 reads SYGVNS. Deletions cut 3 bases from V and 4 bases from J, with 4 bases between. The CDR3 runs 12 residues. This CDR3 reads CASSDGGNTIYF. The DNA of the CDR3 is TGTGCCAGCAGTGATGGAGGAAACACCATATATTTT. The complete variable domain, with remaining parts taken from reference TRBV25-1 and TRBJ1-3, reads EADIYQTPRYLVIGTGKKITLECSQTMGHDKMYWYQQDPGMELHLIHYSYGVNSTEKGDLSSESTVSRIRTEHFPLTLESARPSHTSQYLCASSDGGNTIYFGEGSWLTVV.

The rearrangement joins TRBV12-3 or TRBV12-4 to TRBJ2-7, with TRBD1 identical over 8 bases. This CDR3 is 13 amino acids long. The ends lost 8 bases at V and 2 bases at J; junction bases unmatched: 5. The CDR3, as DNA: TGTGCCAGCTCAGGGGGCGCCCCCTACGAGCAGTACTTC. Translated, it gives CASSGGAPYEQYF.

V gene TRBV7-8 combines with J gene TRBJ2-3; unclear D gene. This CDR3 region has 15 residues. Germline V gene sequence: CDR1 SGHVS, CDR2 FQNEAQ. Trimming removed 0 bases from V and 2 bases from J, with 9 bases in between. Here the CDR3 DNA reads TGTGCCAGCAGCTTAGCCCTAAAAAACACAGATACGCAGTATTTT. This gives the protein CASSLALKNTDTQYF.

The chain combines TRBV7-6 with TRBJ1-3; D gene ambiguous. CDR1 and CDR2 (germline): SGHVS, FNYEAQ. V lost 5 bases and J lost 4, with 6 bases in between. There are 12 residues in the CDR3. DNA for the CDR3: TGTGCCAGCAGCGACATCGGAAACACCATATATTTT. Amino acids: CASSDIGNTIYF. Complete variable domain (other parts from reference TRBV7-6 and TRBJ1-3): GAGVSQSPRYKVTKRGQDVALRCDPISGHVSLYWYRQALGQGPEFLTYFNYEAQQDKSGLPNDRFSAERPEGSISTLTIQRTEQRDSAMYRCASSDIGNTIYFGEGSWLTVV.

A single count supports this clone. The chain links TRBV6-4 to TRBJ2-3; 10 nucleotides line up with TRBD1. The CDR3 runs 16 residues. V lost 6 bases and J lost 2; bases outside the gene matches: 8. Germline assignment: CDR1 MRHNA and CDR2 SNTAGT. Written as DNA, the CDR3 is TGTGCCAGCAGAGATTCCGGGACAGGGGTCACAGATACGCAGTATTTT. It codes for CASRDSGTGVTDTQYF.

The chain's CDR3 is CAITGGLLNTEAFF. In nucleotides, the CDR3 is TGTGCCATCACCGGCGGGTTACTGAACACTGAAGCTTTCTTT. This chain links TRBV10-3 with TRBJ1-1; no clear D. The V end lost 7 bases, the J end lost 0 bases, and 12 bases lay between the germline ends. Germline CDR1 reads ENHRY; CDR2 reads SYGVKD. The CDR3 is made up of 14 amino acids.

The chain recombines TRBV18 with TRBJ2-1; the D is unclear. The CDR3 covers 13 residues. V lost 2 bases, J lost 7 bases, and 9 bases lay in between. Germline lookup yields CDR1 KGHSH and CDR2 LQKENI. This CDR3 reads CASSPVTENEQFF. The CDR3 nucleotides are TGTGCCAGCTCACCAGTTACAGAGAATGAGCAGTTCTTC.

The chain links TRBV20-1 to TRBJ1-1, with unresolved D. The CDR3 is 11 amino acids. Trimming stripped 2 bases from V and 8 bases from J, with 9 bases between. Germline V lookup: CDR1 DFQATT, CDR2 SNEGSKA (reference sequence). CDR3 protein: CSARRVLEAFF. The CDR3 nucleotides are TGCAGTGCTAGAAGAGTTCTCGAAGCTTTCTTT.

This chain links TRBV4-1 with TRBJ2-3, with 8 positions matching TRBD2. Germline CDR1 and CDR2: MGHRA and YSYEKL. CDR3 length equals 16 residues. V was pared by 1 base and J by 3 bases, with 6 bases of the junction left unmatched. This chain's CDR3 is CASSQGKERGTDTQYF. CDR3 coding DNA: TGCGCCAGCAGCCAAGGAAAAGAGCGGGGGACAGATACGCAGTATTTT.

CDR3 amino acids: CASSQDLGGFQQYF. CDR3 bases: TGCGCCAGCAGCCAAGATTTAGGGGGATTCCAGCAGTACTTC. The chain uses TRBV4-3 and TRBJ2-7, with a weak D call TRBD1 (6 bases). CDR1 and CDR2 (germline): LGHNA, YSLEER. The V gene lost 0 bases and the J gene lost 8 bases, with 14 bases spanning the gap. This CDR3 spans 14 amino acids.

The genes are TRBV7-9 and TRBJ2-7, with 10 positions matching TRBD1. V dropped 1 base and J dropped 2; count of bases not matched to a gene: 5. This CDR3 comprises 16 residues. From germline, CDR1 is SEHNR and CDR2 FQNEAQ (reference sequence). The CDR3, as DNA: TGTGCCAGCAGCTTAGTTGGACAGGGGGTAACCTACGAGCAGTACTTC. Its protein product is CASSLVGQGVTYEQYF.

The rearrangement joins TRBV19 to TRBJ1-4; D might be TRBD1 (5 bases). CDR1 is LNHDA, CDR2 SQIVND, per germline (reference sequence). Deletions cut 7 bases from V and 9 bases from J, with 24 bases between. The CDR3 has 16 residues. The CDR3 DNA follows: TGTGCCAGTAATCTGGGGGAAGAGGCGGCGTCAAAAAAACTGTTTTTT. This translates into CASNLGEEAASKKLFF.

The chain combines TRBV14 with TRBJ2-7, with 7 bases lining up with TRBD1. The junction had 6 bases not matched to a gene; V was cut back by 8 bases and J by 5 bases. The CDR3 runs 12 residues. Germline CDR1 and CDR2: SGHDN and FVKESK. The DNA of the CDR3 is TGTGCCAGCGGGACAGAGACCCACGAGCAGTACTTC. Translating it yields CASGTETHEQYF.

The gene calls are TRBV6-2 or TRBV6-3 and TRBJ1-6, with 9 bases aligning to TRBD1. The length of the CDR3 is 14 residues. V dropped 6 bases and J dropped 10; count of bases not matched to a gene: 7. Germline CDR1 reads MNHEY; CDR2 reads SVGEGT. The CDR3 protein is CASSTTGGRSPLHF. In nucleotides, the CDR3 is TGTGCCAGCAGCACCACAGGGGGCCGCTCACCCCTCCACTTT.

The J gene is TRBJ1-6, the V gene TRBV19; D is unclear. CDR3 size: 15 residues. Trimming stripped 3 bases from V and 0 bases from J, with 6 bases between. The germline CDR1 and CDR2 sequences are LNHDA and SQIVND (reference sequence). The CDR3 nucleotides are TGTGCCAGTAGTATGGAGAGCTCCTATAATTCACCCCTCCACTTT. Its translation: CASSMESSYNSPLHF.

This chain links TRBV9 with TRBJ2-7; D is uncertain. The CDR3 has 13 residues. V was cut by 0 bases and J by 0 bases, with 4 bases left in between. Germline CDR1 and CDR2: SGDLS and YYNGEE. The CDR3 region is CASSVASSYEQYF. CDR3 sequence (DNA): TGTGCCAGCAGCGTAGCAAGCTCCTACGAGCAGTACTTC.

The CDR3 nucleotides read TGTGCCAGCAGCTTGGTCGGGGCCGAGCAGTACTTC. Its protein product is CASSLVGAEQYF. The J gene is TRBJ2-7, the V gene TRBV5-8, with D perhaps given as TRBD1 or TRBD2 (5 bases each). Germline V lookup: CDR1 SGHTS, CDR2 YDEGEE. The germline V and J ends were trimmed by 0 bases and 6 bases, with 7 bases remaining between them. CDR3 length: 12 amino acids. The variable domain in full, with the rest retrieved from reference TRBV5-8 and TRBJ2-7, is EAGVTQSPTHLIKTRGQQATLRCSPISGHTSVYWYQQALGLGLQFLLWYDEGEERNRGNFPPRFSGRQFPNYSSELNVNALELEDSALYLCASSLVGAEQYFGPGTRLTVT.

The chain employs TRBV28 and TRBJ2-1; possible D gene TRBD1, 6 bases. This CDR3 is 15 amino acids long. CDR1 and CDR2 from the germline V gene are MDHEN and SYDVKM. V lost 5 bases and J lost 6, with 17 bases in between. DNA of the CDR3: TGTGCCAGCAGTCCCAGAACAGGGTGGCCCAATGAGCAGTTCTTC. Translating it yields CASSPRTGWPNEQFF.

This clone was seen only once. The DNA of the CDR3 is TGTGCCAGCAGCGTAGATCCAGAGAACACTGAAGCTTTCTTT. It translates to CASSVDPENTEAFF. V usage is TRBV9 and J usage is TRBJ1-1; D gene uncertain. V was shortened by 0 bases and J by 1 base, with 7 bases between the two germline ends. CDR3 length: 14 residues. Germline V CDR1 and CDR2: SGDLS, YYNGEE.

The V and J genes are TRBV28 and TRBJ1-5; D is perhaps TRBD1 (5 bases). This CDR3 region has 15 residues. V lost 5 bases and J lost 1, with 12 bases in between. Per germline, CDR1 MDHEN and CDR2 SYDVKM. The CDR3 bases are TGTGCCAGCAGTCCCTTGGGACTAAGCAATCAGCCCCAGCATTTT. This encodes CASSPLGLSNQPQHF.

The CDR3 loop is CASSSTGTANQPQHF. CDR3 sequence (DNA): TGTGCCAGTAGTTCCACCGGGACAGCAAATCAGCCCCAGCATTTT. V and J are TRBV19 and TRBJ1-5; 7 nucleotides line up with TRBD1. The CDR3 loop spans 15 amino acids. Germline CDR1 LNHDA, CDR2 SQIVND (reference sequence). The junction had 8 bases not matched to a gene; V was cut back by 5 bases and J by 4 bases.

The chain employs TRBV3-1 (or the pseudogene TRBV3-2) and TRBJ1-1; D is uncertain. V gave up 0 bases and J gave up 8 bases, with 13 bases separating them. This CDR3 is built from 14 residues. Germline V gene sequence: CDR1 LGHDT, CDR2 YNNKEL (reference sequence). The CDR3 DNA reads as TGTGCCAGCAGCCAAGATCTTTCATCGCGGGAAGCTTTCTTT. Translating gives CASSQDLSSREAFF.

As DNA, the CDR3 is TGTGCCAGCAGCCCACAGGCTTCTAGCACAGATACGCAGTATTTT. Its protein product is CASSPQASSTDTQYF. This chain links TRBV7-2 with TRBJ2-3, with D perhaps matching TRBD1 (5 bases). The CDR3 spans 15 residues. Trimming left V 5 bases short and J 0 bases short, with 12 bases between. Germline V lookup: CDR1 SGHTA, CDR2 FQGNSA.

This chain joins TRBV11-3 and TRBJ2-4; D may be TRBD1 (5 bases). This CDR3 contains 12 residues. Germline values: CDR1 SGHNT, CDR2 YENEEA. V was pared by 2 bases and J by 6 bases, with 5 bases between. The CDR3 nucleotides are TGTGCCAGCAGCTTACAGGGAAACATTCAGTACTTC. Translated, it gives CASSLQGNIQYF. Filled out from reference TRBV11-3 and TRBJ2-4, the complete variable domain reads EAGVVQSPRYKIIEKKQPVAFWCNPISGHNTLYWYLQNLGQGPELLIRYENEEAVDDSQLPKDRFSAERLKGVDSTLKIQPAELGDSAVYLCASSLQGNIQYFGAGTRLSVL.

V usage is TRBV5-1 and J usage is TRBJ1-1; D call uncertain. Germline V gene sequence: CDR1 SGHRS, CDR2 YFSETQ. The CDR3 is 13 residues long. The V end was cut by 6 bases, the J end by 9 bases, with 18 bases between. The CDR3 nucleotides read TGCGCCAGCAACCCTCAAGGCGGTTCTCAAGCTTTCTTT. As protein: CASNPQGGSQAFF.

J is TRBJ2-5 and V is TRBV25-1; no clear D gene. CDR3 length: 12 residues. Germline CDR1 and CDR2: MGHDK and SYGVNS. V gave up 1 base and J gave up 4 bases, with 4 bases separating them. The CDR3 coding sequence is TGTGCCAGCAGTGAATCGGGAGAGACCCAGTACTTC. This sequence encodes CASSESGETQYF.